The TCR beta chain described here comes from a study of blood T cell repertoires in COVID-19. In germline, CDR1 is SGHRS, CDR2 YFSETQ. Unmatched junction bases numbered 6, after V lost 7 bases and J lost 2 bases. CDR3 size: 13 residues. Sequencing was performed with immunoSEQ multiplex PCR; in TCRdb, only in-frame clones are kept and a portion is missing. The profile covers 250,000 to 300,000 clones, with about 88% appearing a single time and around 11% taken by the ten largest. In its sample, this clone was seen a few times. This sample also contains other DNA sequences that code for the same CDR3. The chain links TRBV5-1 to TRBJ2-7, with TRBD1 identical over 7 bases. What was sequenced was peripheral blood. This TCR came from a woman aged 25 to 39 with COVID-19, enrolled during active disease. In DNA form, the CDR3 reads TGCGCCAGCTCCCGGGACAGTACCTACGAGCAGTACTTC. This codes for CASSRDSTYEQYF.